This T cell receptor beta chain was sequenced during a study of tumor-infiltrating lymphocytes in primary liver carcinoma. Overall study context: The patients comprised men and women between the ages of 30 and 69 years. Among the tumors, stages were T1-T3 N0M0 and sizes about 4 to 11 cm.

With regard to this clonotype: What it binds is not known.

Trimming cost V 5 bases and J 2 bases, with 15 bases left between them. The CDR3 runs 15 residues. CDR1 is SGHTA and CDR2 is FQGNSA in the germline V gene. Study outcomes and limitations: Tumor region pairs outstripped tumor-adjacent and tumor-blood pairs in overlap. Top-250-clone fractions were significantly higher in tumors than in blood (p = 0.039).

In addition to blood RNA drawn from unsorted whole blood, germline DNA was extracted. Using a constant-region primer together with ProtoScript II reverse transcriptase, TCR beta cDNA was made from about 490 ng of total RNA. Slightly modified ARM-PCR with three nested multiplex PCR rounds yielded TCR beta libraries. It was with TRBV1-TRBV30 forward primers and a C-beta reverse primer that the first two PCR rounds were run, at roughly 11 cycles each. TCRdb fed the multiplex PCR reads into MiXCR, producing one record per CDR3 protein. Here the sample spans 300,000 to 350,000 distinct CDR3 sequences, approximately 54% being singletons.

The TCR was taken from a woman aged 25 to 45 with primary liver carcinoma and hepatitis B virus infection. The sample was peripheral blood. The V call is TRBV7-2, the J call TRBJ1-2; D perhaps matches TRBD1 (5 bases). The CDR3 spells CASSATGGGNYGYTF. The DNA for the CDR3 is TGTGCCAGCAGCGCAACAGGTGGGGGAAACTATGGCTACACCTTC.